This TCR beta chain is from a study of Tregs in tolerant kidney transplant recipients. Points from the study as a whole: This study did not directly address biological reproducibility. Expanding Tregs on activated donor B cells appeared to best identify donor-specific TCRbeta clones. The small number of patients limits these findings pending further validation.

This CDR3 spans 15 amino acids. The V and J ends lost 3 bases and 2 bases respectively, with 8 bases between them. Germline CDR1 is SGHVS and CDR2 is FNYEAQ. Produced via immunoSEQ multiplex PCR; TCRdb's table is partial and in-frame only. Its clone listing holds thousands of clones. After 6 days with irradiated graft donor PBMCs, CFSE-labeled recipient PBMCs were FACS-sorted. About this clone itself: The antigen remains undetermined. The read comes to an end 3 residues before the CDR3 does, leaving the germline J gene to fill in the end.

The sequencing used CD8+ T cells from blood cultured with allogeneic cells, collected before the transplant. The chain couples TRBV7-6 to TRBJ2-6, with D maybe TRBD2 (6 bases). The sequence derives from a human patient who received a combined kidney and bone marrow transplant. This CDR3 reads CASSFSGAGANVLTF. CDR3 DNA (partial): TGTGCCAGCAGCTTCTCGGGGGCTGGGGCCAACGTC. Using reference TRBV7-6 and TRBJ2-6 for the parts outside the CDR3, the full variable domain is GAGVSQSPRYKVTKRGQDVALRCDPISGHVSLYWYRQALGQGPEFLTYFNYEAQQDKSGLPNDRFSAERPEGSISTLTIQRTEQRDSAMYRCASSFSGAGANVLTFGAGSRLTVL.